The source of this T cell receptor beta chain is a study of post-analysis software for immune sequencing data. Study overall: The courses of disease that were included comprised relapsing-remitting, secondary progressive and progressive-relapsing multiple sclerosis. Findings of the study overall: Controls had lower frequencies than patients of about 5 TRBV segments, which included TRBV5-6, TRBV5-1 and TRBV20-1.

Carried by the TCR beta cDNA libraries were unique molecular identifiers. In TCRdb, the PCR reads were re-called with MiXCR into one record per CDR3 protein. The table records about 770,000 distinct CDR3 sequences, around 42% of them present only once. Germline V gene data show CDR1 as SEHNR and CDR2 as FQNEAQ (reference sequence). This CDR3 has 15 amino acids. With 5 bases clipped from V and 0 bases from J, the junction kept 7 bases outside the gene matches. This clonotype was seen a handful of times. The antigen is unknown. The chain combines TRBV7-9 with TRBJ2-7, with 7 bases identical to TRBD2. The sample comprised blood. The TCR comes from a girl under 18 with multiple sclerosis. Here the CDR3 reads CASSTSSGSSYEQYF. The CDR3 DNA follows: TGTGCCAGCAGCACCTCTAGCGGATCCTCCTACGAGCAGTACTTC.